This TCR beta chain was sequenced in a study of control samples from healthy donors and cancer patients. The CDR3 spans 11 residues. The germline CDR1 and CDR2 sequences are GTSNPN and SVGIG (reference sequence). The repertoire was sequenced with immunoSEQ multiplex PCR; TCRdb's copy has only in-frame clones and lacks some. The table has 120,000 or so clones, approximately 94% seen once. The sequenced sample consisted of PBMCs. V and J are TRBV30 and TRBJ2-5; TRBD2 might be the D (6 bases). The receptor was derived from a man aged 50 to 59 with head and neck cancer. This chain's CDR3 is CGISGEETQYF. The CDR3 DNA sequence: TGTGGGATCTCGGGAGAAGAGACCCAGTACTTC. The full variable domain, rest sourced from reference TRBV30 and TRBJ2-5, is SQTIHQWPATLVQPVGSPLSLECTVEGTSNPNLYWYRQAAGRGLQLLFYSVGIGQISSEVPQNLSASRPQDRQFILSSKKLLLSDSGFYLCGISGEETQYFGPGTRLLVL.